Listed below are T cell receptor beta chains from one sample, sequenced in a study of T cells after yellow fever vaccination. TCRdb recomputed calls from the 5' RACE reads with MiXCR, one row per CDR3 protein. The table lists tens of thousands of distinct CDR3 sequences, approximately 7% of them singletons. The sample consisted of CD8+ T cells sorted from PBMCs, taken 15 days after the yellow fever booster vaccination. These receptors were collected from a man between 25 and 39 years old who received the YFV17D yellow fever vaccine. Both conserved end residues are part of each CDR3. A D gene is named only where the DNA matches it firmly. The listing skips clone size in some rows; elsewhere it reads once, few, many or a size class.

D: TRBD2; size: NA; V: TRBV4-1; J: TRBJ2-3; CDR3: CASSGYTSGTDTQYF; DNA: TGCGCCAGCTCTGGATATACTAGCGGCACAGATACGCAGTATTTT
D: NA; size: many; V: TRBV29-1; J: TRBJ2-2; CDR3: CSGKGSGELFF; DNA: TGCAGCGGTAAGGGTTCCGGGGAGCTGTTTTTT
D: NA; size: many; V: TRBV29-1; J: TRBJ1-2; CDR3: CSATVNYGYTF; DNA: TGCAGCGCAACAGTTAACTATGGCTACACCTTC
D: TRBD1; size: many; V: TRBV28; J: TRBJ2-7; CDR3: CASSLPGQGAREQYF; DNA: TGTGCCAGCAGTTTACCGGGACAGGGGGCTCGGGAGCAGTACTTC
D: NA; size: many; V: TRBV27; J: TRBJ1-5; CDR3: CASSWELNQPQHF; DNA: TGTGCCAGCAGTTGGGAGCTAAATCAGCCCCAGCATTTT
D: NA; size: many; V: TRBV7-9; J: TRBJ2-1; CDR3: CASSSPFGQFF; DNA: TGTGCCAGCAGCTCTCCATTTGGGCAGTTCTTC
D: TRBD1; size: few; V: TRBV6-5; J: TRBJ1-5; CDR3: CASSSGTASNQPQHF; DNA: TGTGCCAGCAGTTCCGGGACAGCTAGCAATCAGCCCCAGCATTTT
D: NA; size: NA; V: TRBV6-6; J: TRBJ2-3; CDR3: CASRWRSTDTQYF; DNA: TGTGCCAGCAGGTGGAGATCAACAGATACGCAGTATTTT
D: NA; size: many; V: TRBV25-1; J: TRBJ2-7; CDR3: CASSDVYAYEQYF; DNA: TGTGCCAGCAGTGACGTATACGCCTACGAGCAGTACTTC
D: TRBD1; size: many; V: TRBV19; J: TRBJ2-7; CDR3: CASSPGQGEAYEQYF; DNA: TGTGCCAGTAGTCCCGGACAGGGCGAAGCTTACGAGCAGTACTTC
D: NA; size: many; V: TRBV4-3; J: TRBJ2-5; CDR3: CASSQGPSYQETQYF; DNA: TGCGCCAGCAGCCAGGGGCCCTCGTACCAAGAGACCCAGTACTTC
D: NA; size: many; V: TRBV3-1; J: TRBJ2-1; CDR3: CASSHTTSSYNEQFF; DNA: TGTGCCAGCAGCCATACTACGAGCTCCTACAATGAGCAGTTCTTC
D: TRBD1; size: many; V: TRBV27; J: TRBJ2-1; CDR3: CASSPNRGEQFF; DNA: TGTGCCAGCAGTCCCAACAGGGGCGAGCAGTTCTTC
D: TRBD2; size: many; V: TRBV6-2/TRBV6-3; J: TRBJ2-5; CDR3: CASSGREGGSFWETQYF; DNA: TGTGCCAGCAGCGGTCGTGAGGGCGGGAGTTTTTGGGAGACCCAGTACTTC
D: NA; size: many; V: TRBV6-5; J: TRBJ2-7; CDR3: CASSFELPPYEQYF; DNA: TGTGCCAGCAGTTTCGAGCTACCCCCATACGAGCAGTACTTC
D: TRBD1; size: many; V: TRBV5-6; J: TRBJ2-7; CDR3: CASSFGQGALGYEQYF; DNA: TGTGCCAGCAGCTTCGGACAGGGGGCGCTGGGCTACGAGCAGTACTTC
D: TRBD1; size: NA; V: TRBV15; J: TRBJ2-7; CDR3: CATSQTPGQGYEQYF; DNA: TGTGCCACCAGCCAGACCCCCGGACAGGGCTACGAGCAGTACTTC
D: TRBD2; size: many; V: TRBV2; J: TRBJ2-2; CDR3: CASSGTSGRYTGELFF; DNA: TGTGCCAGCAGTGGGACTAGCGGGAGATACACCGGGGAGCTGTTTTTT
D: NA; size: many; V: TRBV20-1; J: TRBJ2-3; CDR3: CSAWDGTDTQYF; DNA: TGCAGTGCTTGGGACGGAACAGATACGCAGTATTTT
D: NA; size: NA; V: TRBV4-3; J: TRBJ2-4; CDR3: CASSQVGQGVRFQYF; DNA: TGCGCCAGCAGCCAAGTGGGTCAGGGCGTCCGCTTTCAGTACTTC
D: NA; size: many; V: TRBV6-2/TRBV6-3; J: TRBJ2-5; CDR3: CASSYSRAQETQYF; DNA: TGTGCCAGCAGTTACAGCCGGGCCCAAGAGACCCAGTACTTC
D: TRBD2; size: many; V: TRBV5-1; J: TRBJ2-1; CDR3: CASASPGGVEQFF; DNA: TGCGCCAGCGCCTCCCCGGGAGGGGTTGAGCAGTTCTTC
D: TRBD1; size: many; V: TRBV7-9; J: TRBJ2-1; CDR3: CASIPRGQGHNEQFF; DNA: TGTGCCAGCATCCCACGGGGACAGGGACACAATGAGCAGTTCTTC
D: NA; size: many; V: TRBV25-1; J: TRBJ2-3; CDR3: CASSPSEETDTQYF; DNA: TGTGCCAGCAGCCCTTCGGAGGAAACTGATACGCAGTATTTT
D: NA; size: many; V: TRBV27; J: TRBJ1-5; CDR3: CASSFSSRQASNQPQHF; DNA: TGTGCCAGCAGTTTCTCCAGCCGACAGGCTAGCAATCAGCCCCAGCATTTT
D: NA; size: few; V: TRBV19; J: TRBJ2-2; CDR3: CASIGSRGELFF; DNA: TGTGCCAGTATCGGGTCCCGCGGGGAGCTGTTTTTT
D: NA; size: many; V: TRBV27; J: TRBJ1-5; CDR3: CASREPGQPQHF; DNA: TGTGCCAGCAGGGAACCAGGGCAGCCCCAGCATTTT
D: NA; size: few; V: TRBV6-5; J: TRBJ2-7; CDR3: CASSRTVGEEYF; DNA: TGTGCCAGCAGCCGGACTGTAGGGGAGGAGTACTTC
D: NA; size: many; V: TRBV6-1; J: TRBJ2-3; CDR3: CASSDLAWTDTDTQYF; DNA: TGTGCCAGCAGCGATCTAGCGTGGACCGACACAGATACGCAGTATTTT
D: NA; size: few; V: TRBV5-6; J: TRBJ2-1; CDR3: CASSPFRWGNLNNEQFF; DNA: TGTGCCAGCAGCCCCTTCCGGTGGGGGAACCTAAACAATGAGCAGTTCTTC
D: NA; size: many; V: TRBV12-3/TRBV12-4; J: TRBJ2-2; CDR3: CASSVGTGELFF; DNA: TGTGCCAGCAGCGTGGGAACCGGGGAGCTGTTTTTT
D: NA; size: few; V: TRBV12-5; J: TRBJ2-1; CDR3: CASSGGLDEQFF; DNA: TGTGCTAGTTCGGGGGGCCTGGATGAGCAGTTCTTC
D: NA; size: many; V: TRBV7-3; J: TRBJ2-1; CDR3: CASSISPFSYNEQFF; DNA: TGTGCCAGCAGCATAAGTCCTTTCTCCTACAATGAGCAGTTCTTC
D: NA; size: many; V: TRBV6-2/TRBV6-3; J: TRBJ2-7; CDR3: CASSSVTYEQYF; DNA: TGTGCCAGCAGTTCCGTCACCTACGAGCAGTACTTC
D: NA; size: many; V: TRBV27; J: TRBJ1-1; CDR3: CASSFVGGFGTEAFF; DNA: TGTGCCAGCAGTTTTGTAGGGGGGTTCGGCACTGAAGCTTTCTTT
D: TRBD1; size: few; V: TRBV27; J: TRBJ1-2; CDR3: CASTGQGVYGYTF; DNA: TGTGCCAGCACCGGACAGGGAGTCTATGGCTACACCTTC
D: TRBD2; size: many; V: TRBV2; J: TRBJ2-1; CDR3: CASSALAGASYNEQFF; DNA: TGTGCCAGCAGTGCCCTAGCGGGAGCCTCCTACAATGAGCAGTTCTTC
D: TRBD2; size: many; V: TRBV29-1; J: TRBJ2-1; CDR3: CSVPGLALGNEQFF; DNA: TGCAGCGTTCCTGGACTAGCGCTGGGCAATGAGCAGTTCTTC
D: NA; size: many; V: TRBV11-2; J: TRBJ2-1; CDR3: CASSLPGVGNEQFF; DNA: TGTGCCAGCAGCTTACCGGGAGTAGGTAATGAGCAGTTCTTC
D: NA; size: many; V: TRBV7-3; J: TRBJ2-7; CDR3: CASSLGGAGDVYEQYF; DNA: TGTGCCAGCAGCTTAGGGGGGGCTGGGGACGTCTACGAGCAGTACTTC
D: NA; size: many; V: TRBV11-2; J: TRBJ2-3; CDR3: CASSLEWGLMADTQYF; DNA: TGTGCCAGCAGCTTAGAGTGGGGGCTAATGGCAGATACGCAGTATTTT
D: NA; size: many; V: TRBV21-1; J: TRBJ2-5; CDR3: CASSRGSEKQETQYF; DNA: TGTGCCAGCAGCAGAGGGAGTGAGAAGCAAGAGACCCAGTACTTC
D: TRBD2; size: many; V: TRBV20-1; J: TRBJ2-7; CDR3: CSARDLRGGGNYEQYF; DNA: TGCAGTGCTAGAGATCTGAGAGGCGGGGGGAACTACGAGCAGTACTTC
D: NA; size: many; V: TRBV29-1; J: TRBJ2-7; CDR3: CSVESESLTETNSYEQYF; DNA: TGCAGCGTTGAATCAGAATCACTTACCGAGACAAACTCCTACGAGCAGTACTTC
D: TRBD2; size: many; V: TRBV30; J: TRBJ2-2; CDR3: CAWNSGRWDAGELFF; DNA: TGTGCCTGGAATAGCGGGAGATGGGATGCCGGGGAGCTGTTTTTT
D: TRBD2; size: many; V: TRBV7-6; J: TRBJ2-3; CDR3: CASSLGLAGASSTDTQYF; DNA: TGTGCCAGCAGCTTAGGGCTAGCGGGAGCTTCAAGCACAGATACGCAGTATTTT
D: NA; size: many; V: TRBV6-6; J: TRBJ1-1; CDR3: CASRDRADTEAFF; DNA: TGTGCCAGCAGAGACCGGGCTGACACTGAAGCTTTCTTT
D: TRBD1; size: many; V: TRBV20-1; J: TRBJ1-5; CDR3: CSSTPQGASGQPQHF; DNA: TGCAGTTCTACACCCCAGGGGGCTTCCGGTCAGCCCCAGCATTTT
D: TRBD2; size: many; V: TRBV7-8; J: TRBJ2-2; CDR3: CASSGLAPGELFF; DNA: TGTGCCAGCAGCGGACTAGCCCCCGGGGAGCTGTTTTTT
D: NA; size: many; V: TRBV10-3; J: TRBJ2-1; CDR3: CATLEGSGNEQFF; DNA: TGTGCCACTCTGGAGGGTTCGGGTAATGAGCAGTTCTTC
D: NA; size: many; V: TRBV7-9; J: TRBJ2-5; CDR3: CASSLVVNQETQYF; DNA: TGTGCCAGCAGCTTAGTTGTCAATCAAGAGACCCAGTACTTC
D: TRBD2; size: many; V: TRBV19; J: TRBJ2-2; CDR3: CASSIRGGIGELFF; DNA: TGTGCCAGTAGTATCCGGGGGGGTATCGGGGAGCTGTTTTTT
D: TRBD2; size: many; V: TRBV7-2; J: TRBJ2-5; CDR3: CASSSLAGGQETQYF; DNA: TGTGCCAGCAGCTCTCTAGCGGGAGGGCAAGAGACCCAGTACTTC
D: NA; size: many; V: TRBV9; J: TRBJ2-2; CDR3: CASSVGPLTGELFF; DNA: TGTGCCAGCAGCGTAGGCCCGCTCACCGGGGAGCTGTTTTTT
D: NA; size: many; V: TRBV6-4; J: TRBJ2-1; CDR3: CASSDSTTPGNEQFF; DNA: TGTGCCAGCAGTGACTCTACGACGCCTGGGAATGAGCAGTTCTTC